This T cell receptor (beta chain) was obtained from a study of blood T cell repertoires in COVID-19. In the original workflow: Reference gene primers were amplified, and this amplification served to estimate nucleated cell counts. TCRdb's table, derived via immunoSEQ multiplex PCR, lists solely in-frame clones and lacks some. V and J calls and clone size are those listed in that table; D and trimming were worked out from the DNA. This repertoire shows about 44,000 clones, 82% found once; its top ten account for roughly 4.4%. Germline values: CDR1 LNHDA, CDR2 SQIVND (reference sequence). Deletions cut 5 bases from V and 2 bases from J, with 12 bases between. There are 14 residues in the CDR3.

This sequence was found in a woman in her 70s with acute or convalescent COVID-19. This chain connects TRBV19 to TRBJ2-5; D gene ambiguous. The sequencing sample was made of peripheral blood. Written as DNA, the CDR3 is TGTGCCAGTAGTTCCGGGTCACGACAAGAGACCCAGTACTTC. Translation gives CASSSGSRQETQYF.